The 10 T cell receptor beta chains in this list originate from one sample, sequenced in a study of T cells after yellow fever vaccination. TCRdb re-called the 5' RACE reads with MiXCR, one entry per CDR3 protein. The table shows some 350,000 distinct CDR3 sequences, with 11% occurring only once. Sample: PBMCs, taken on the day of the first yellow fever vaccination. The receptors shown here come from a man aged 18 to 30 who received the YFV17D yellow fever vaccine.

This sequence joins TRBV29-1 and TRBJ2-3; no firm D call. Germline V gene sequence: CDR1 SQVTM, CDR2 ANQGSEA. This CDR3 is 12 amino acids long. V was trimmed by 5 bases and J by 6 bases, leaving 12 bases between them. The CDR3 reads CSVPLYSDTQYF. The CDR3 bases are TGCAGCGTTCCGCTCTATTCGGATACGCAGTATTTT.

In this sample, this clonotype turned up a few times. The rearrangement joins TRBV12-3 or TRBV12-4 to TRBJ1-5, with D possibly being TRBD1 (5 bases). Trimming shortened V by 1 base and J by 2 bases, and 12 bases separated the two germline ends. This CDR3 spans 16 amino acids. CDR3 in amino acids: CASSLGQGRGNQPQHF. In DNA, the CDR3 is TGTGCCAGCAGTTTAGGGCAGGGACGGGGCAATCAGCCCCAGCATTTT.

The CDR3 region is CASSSLTTGELFF. The DNA for the CDR3 is TGCGCCAGCAGCAGCCTAACTACCGGGGAGCTGTTTTTT. V is TRBV5-1 and J is TRBJ2-2; D is undetermined. Germline V gives CDR1 SGHRS, CDR2 YFSETQ. The CDR3 has 13 residues. Trimming removed 4 bases from V and 5 bases from J, with 9 bases in between.

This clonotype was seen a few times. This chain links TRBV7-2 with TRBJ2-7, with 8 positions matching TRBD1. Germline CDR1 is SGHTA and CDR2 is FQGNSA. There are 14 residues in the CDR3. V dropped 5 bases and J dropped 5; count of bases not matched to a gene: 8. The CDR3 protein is CASSPRDRSHEQYF. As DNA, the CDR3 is TGTGCCAGCAGCCCGAGGGACAGGTCCCACGAGCAGTACTTC.

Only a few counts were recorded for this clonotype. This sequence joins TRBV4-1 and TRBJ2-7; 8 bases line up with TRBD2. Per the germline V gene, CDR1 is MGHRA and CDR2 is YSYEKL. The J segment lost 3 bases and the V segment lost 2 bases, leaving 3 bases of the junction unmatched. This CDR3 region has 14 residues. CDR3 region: CASSQSGGGYEQYF. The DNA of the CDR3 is TGCGCCAGCAGCCAATCCGGGGGGGGCTACGAGCAGTACTTC.

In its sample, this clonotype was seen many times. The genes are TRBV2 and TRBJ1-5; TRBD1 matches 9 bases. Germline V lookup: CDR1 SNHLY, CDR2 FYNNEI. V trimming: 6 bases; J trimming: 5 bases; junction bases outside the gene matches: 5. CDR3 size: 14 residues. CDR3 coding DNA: TGTGCCAGCAGGATTGGACAGGGGCATCAGCCCCAGCATTTT. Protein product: CASRIGQGHQPQHF.

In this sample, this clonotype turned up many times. The CDR3 loop is CASSSGATYNSPLHF. DNA of the CDR3: TGTGCCAGCAGCTCAGGGGCGACCTATAATTCACCCCTCCACTTT. This sequence joins TRBV7-2 and TRBJ1-6; TRBD1 might be the D (6 bases). This CDR3 contains 15 residues. Per germline, CDR1 SGHTA and CDR2 FQGNSA. With 4 bases removed from V and 2 bases from J, the gap between germline ends came to 9 bases.

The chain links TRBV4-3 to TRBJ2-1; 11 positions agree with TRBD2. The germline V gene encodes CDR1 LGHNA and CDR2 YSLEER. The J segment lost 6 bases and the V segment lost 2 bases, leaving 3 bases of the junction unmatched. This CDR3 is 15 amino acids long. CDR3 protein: CASSQTSGGLNEQFF. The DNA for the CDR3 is TGCGCCAGCAGCCAAACTAGCGGGGGACTCAATGAGCAGTTCTTC.

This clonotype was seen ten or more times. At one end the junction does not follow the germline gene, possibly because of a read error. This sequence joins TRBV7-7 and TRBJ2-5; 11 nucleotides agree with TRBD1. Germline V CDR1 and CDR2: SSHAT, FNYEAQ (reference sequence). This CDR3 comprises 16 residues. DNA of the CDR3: TGTGCTAGCAGCTTAGCAGGACAGGGGGCCGGAGAGACCCAGTACTTC. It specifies CASSLAGQGAGETQYF.

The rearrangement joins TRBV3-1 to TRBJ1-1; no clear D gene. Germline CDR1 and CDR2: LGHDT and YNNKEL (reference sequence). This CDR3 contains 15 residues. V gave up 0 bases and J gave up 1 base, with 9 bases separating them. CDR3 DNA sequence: TGTGCCAGCAGCCAAGATAACTACGGGAACACTGAAGCTTTCTTT. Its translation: CASSQDNYGNTEAFF.